Each of the 17 T cell receptor beta chains below was sequenced from the same sample in a study of CD8+CD57+ T cells in acquired aplastic anemia. TCR beta VDJ combinations and CDR3 sequences were profiled from genomic DNA. TCRdb reprocessed the reads via MiXCR and lists one record per CDR3 protein. Among about 120,000 distinct CDR3 sequences listed, under 60% were seen once. Patients picked for sequencing had shown CD8+CD57+ cell expansion detected by flow cytometry. What was sequenced was sorted CD4+, CD8+, or CD8+CD57+ T cells (not recorded which) from PBMCs. These receptors originate from a human donor with aplastic anemia.

Many counts were recorded for this clonotype. The V and J genes are TRBV24-1 and TRBJ2-3, with a possible D match to TRBD2 (5 bases). Looked up from germline, CDR1 is KGHDR and CDR2 is SFDVKD. Trimming cost V 4 bases and J 2 bases, with 18 bases left between them. This CDR3 has 17 residues. The CDR3 region is CATSESRSAGYTDTQYF. CDR3 nucleotide sequence: TGTGCCACCAGTGAATCCAGGTCGGCGGGCTACACAGATACGCAGTATTTT.

V gene TRBV7-2 combines with J gene TRBJ1-2; tentatively, D is TRBD1 (5 bases). V dropped 0 bases and J dropped 8 bases, with 13 bases sitting between them. Per germline, CDR1 SGHTA and CDR2 FQGNSA. The CDR3 has 14 residues. In DNA form, the CDR3 reads TGTGCCAGCAGCTTAGCAGCGGCAGGGTTCGGCTACACCTTC. Residues: CASSLAAAGFGYTF.

The chain is built from TRBV7-8 and TRBJ2-1; the D gene is possibly TRBD2 (5 bases). V was trimmed by 4 bases and J by 2 bases, leaving 12 bases between them. The CDR3 length is 15 residues. CDR1 and CDR2 from the germline V gene are SGHVS and FQNEAQ. This chain's CDR3 is CASSYGRRTYNEQFF. The CDR3 DNA reads TGTGCCAGCAGCTATGGGCGGAGGACCTACAATGAGCAGTTCTTC. Full variable domain (rest looked up from reference TRBV7-8 and TRBJ2-1): GAGVSQSPRYKVAKRGQDVALRCDPISGHVSLFWYQQALGQGPEFLTYFQNEAQLDKSGLPSDRFFAERPEGSVSTLKIQRTQQEDSAVYLCASSYGRRTYNEQFFGPGTRLTVL.

This clonotype was seen once. The V gene is TRBV3-1, the J gene TRBJ1-6, with 8 bases fitting TRBD1. V gave up 2 bases and J gave up 9 bases; unmatched junction bases: 6. Looked up from germline, CDR1 is LGHDT and CDR2 is YNNKEL (reference sequence). This CDR3 region has 15 residues. In nucleotides, the CDR3 is TGTGCCAGCAGCCAACAACAGGGGGAACTTTCACCCCTCCACTTT. Translating gives CASSQQQGELSPLHF.

This clonotype was counted ten times or more. This sequence joins TRBV4-3 and TRBJ2-3; no definite D call. Germline CDR1 and CDR2: LGHNA and YSLEER. V dropped 0 bases and J dropped 3 bases, with 7 bases sitting between them. The CDR3 is made up of 14 amino acids. Here the CDR3 reads CASSQEDRTDTQYF. The CDR3 DNA reads as TGCGCCAGCAGCCAAGAAGATAGGACAGATACGCAGTATTTT.

In this sample, this clonotype turned up once. The gene calls are TRBV2 and TRBJ2-7; 8 bases fit TRBD1. Looked up from germline, CDR1 is SNHLY and CDR2 is FYNNEI. The CDR3 extends over 14 amino acids. V was pared by 4 bases and J by 2 bases, with 4 bases of the junction left unmatched. The CDR3 region has the DNA TGTGCCAGCAGTGCGACAGGGGATACCTACGAGCAGTACTTC. Amino acids: CASSATGDTYEQYF.

CDR3 amino acids: CASSPSVWNQETQYF. The CDR3, as DNA: TGTGCCAGCAGCCCCAGTGTGTGGAACCAAGAGACCCAGTACTTC. The chain recombines TRBV7-9 with TRBJ2-5; D not resolved. The CDR3 is made up of 15 amino acids. Germline-derived CDR1 and CDR2 are SEHNR and FQNEAQ (reference sequence). Trimming took 5 bases from V and 0 from J, leaving 13 bases between them.

The J gene is TRBJ2-7, the V gene TRBV5-1; D unclear. This CDR3 is 13 amino acids long. V lost 5 bases and J 2 bases, leaving 11 bases between the germline ends. The germline gives CDR1 SGHRS, CDR2 YFSETQ. The CDR3 region has the DNA TGCGCCAGCAGTGTAGGGATAGCCTACGAGCAGTACTTC. Translating it yields CASSVGIAYEQYF.

A remark on this clonotype: The germline gene is not matched at one end of the junction; a read error may be the cause. The chain employs TRBV27 and TRBJ2-7; 8 bases map to TRBD1. The CDR3 runs to 14 residues. CDR1 is MNHEY and CDR2 is SMNVEV in the germline V gene (reference sequence). The CDR3 reads CASSWAGGPYGQYF. CDR3 DNA sequence: TGTGCCAGCAGTTGGGCAGGGGGCCCCTACGGGCAGTACTTC.

The chain links TRBV10-3 to TRBJ2-7, with 8 bases lining up with TRBD1. Trimming cost V 0 bases and J 5 bases; bases outside gene matches: 15. The CDR3 covers 18 residues. Germline CDR1 ENHRY, CDR2 SYGVKD. CDR3 nucleotides: TGTGCCATCAGTGAGTCCGAGACAGGGGCTGGGGTCAGTGACGAGCAGTACTTC. Translation: CAISESETGAGVSDEQYF.

The V call is TRBV5-5, the J call TRBJ2-5, with 11 bases identical to TRBD1. After removal of 4 bases from V and 1 base from J, the junction contained 6 bases not matched to a gene. Germline assignment: CDR1 SGHKS and CDR2 YYEKEE (reference sequence). This CDR3 is 16 amino acids long. The CDR3 protein is CASSPRDRGGQETQYF. As DNA, the CDR3 is TGTGCCAGCAGCCCGCGGGACAGGGGGGGCCAAGAGACCCAGTACTTC.

The table lists this clonotype with many counts. This rearrangement joins TRBV19 to TRBJ2-1; TRBD2 is a possible D gene (6 bases). CDR1 LNHDA and CDR2 SQIVND come from the germline V gene (reference sequence). This CDR3 region has 14 residues. V lost 3 bases and J 8 bases, leaving 14 bases between the germline ends. The CDR3 nucleotides read TGTGCCAGTAGTATTGACGGGAGCACGGATGAGCAGTTCTTC. Its protein is CASSIDGSTDEQFF.

V usage is TRBV7-9 and J usage is TRBJ2-1; TRBD1 matches 7 bases. V trimming: 5 bases; J trimming: 2 bases; junction bases outside the gene matches: 3. The CDR3 length is 14 residues. Germline CDR1 SEHNR, CDR2 FQNEAQ (reference sequence). Here the CDR3 reads CASSKRGPYNEQFF. In nucleotides, the CDR3 is TGTGCCAGCAGCAAGAGGGGGCCCTACAATGAGCAGTTCTTC.

J is TRBJ2-7 and V is TRBV6-1, with D possibly called TRBD1 or TRBD2 (6 bases each). This CDR3 is built from 12 residues. Germline V gene lookup returns CDR1 MNHNS and CDR2 SASEGT. Trimming removed 8 bases at V and 4 bases at J, with 12 bases between. The chain's CDR3 is CASDGGGYEQYF. CDR3 nucleotides: TGTGCCAGCGACGGGGGCGGGTACGAGCAGTACTTC.

The gene calls are TRBV20-1 and TRBJ2-7, with D perhaps assigned TRBD1 or TRBD2 (5 bases each). Germline CDR1 reads DFQATT; CDR2 reads SNEGSKA (reference sequence). V was pared by 3 bases and J by 2 bases, with 11 bases between. The CDR3 has 13 amino acids. As DNA, the CDR3 is TGCAGTGCTAGTCCCGGGGCCACCTACGAGCAGTACTTC. The encoded protein is CSASPGATYEQYF.

This chain connects TRBV19 to TRBJ1-5; D perhaps matches TRBD1 (5 bases). The CDR3 covers 15 residues. The V gene's germline CDR1 is LNHDA and CDR2 SQIVND (reference sequence). V lost 4 bases, J lost 4 bases, and 14 bases lay in between. For the CDR3, the DNA is TGTGCCAGTAGTAAGGCAGGGCCATTTAATCAGCCCCAGCATTTT. This gives the protein CASSKAGPFNQPQHF.

The genes are TRBV19 and TRBJ1-2; D perhaps matches TRBD1 (5 bases). Trimming stripped 6 bases from V and 4 bases from J, with 15 bases between. Germline CDR1 is LNHDA and CDR2 is SQIVND (reference sequence). The CDR3 contains 14 residues. The CDR3 is CASRSGPHTYGYTF. In nucleotides, the CDR3 is TGTGCCAGTAGGTCGGGACCGCATACCTATGGCTACACCTTC.